The 28 T cell receptor beta chains listed next were all sequenced from one sample in a study of blood T cell repertoires in COVID-19. The table came from immunoSEQ multiplex PCR; TCRdb's copy has only in-frame clones and leaves some out. The sample includes around 18,000 clones, about 80% seen only once; the top ten take more than 9.5%. The sequenced sample consisted of peripheral blood. Every receptor here comes from a man of 80 years or more with acute or convalescent COVID-19.

The chain uses TRBV7-9 and TRBJ1-4; perhaps TRBD1 as D (5 bases). Germline assignment: CDR1 SEHNR and CDR2 FQNEAQ (reference sequence). The CDR3 consists of 15 residues. Trimming took off 1 base at V and 6 bases at J, with 12 bases between the two ends. CDR3 region: CASSLGQGQYEKLFF. DNA for the CDR3: TGTGCCAGCAGCTTAGGCCAGGGCCAGTATGAAAAACTGTTTTTT.

This chain links TRBV10-3 with TRBJ1-1; TRBD1 might be the D (5 bases). Looked up from germline, CDR1 is ENHRY and CDR2 is SYGVKD. The CDR3 covers 13 residues. The ends were cut back, 6 bases at V and 4 bases at J, with 12 bases in the middle. The CDR3 region is CAIRTQGGTEAFF. The CDR3, as DNA: TGTGCCATCAGGACGCAGGGCGGCACTGAAGCTTTCTTT.

V gene TRBV6-5 combines with J gene TRBJ2-2; D might be TRBD1 (6 bases). This CDR3 comprises 14 residues. CDR1 and CDR2 from the germline V gene are MNHEY and SVGAGI. V was clipped by 7 bases and J by 5 bases, with 14 bases between them. The CDR3 reads CASKGQRGTGELFF. In DNA, the CDR3 is TGTGCCAGCAAGGGACAACGGGGAACCGGGGAGCTGTTTTTT.

This clone occurred a few times. The rearrangement links TRBV11-2 to TRBJ1-2; D not certain. The CDR3 is 13 residues long. Trimming took 6 bases from V and 6 from J, leaving 14 bases between them. The germline V gene encodes CDR1 SGHAT and CDR2 FQNNGV. The CDR3 reads CASRYGGQDGYTF. The CDR3 DNA is TGTGCCAGCAGGTACGGTGGTCAGGATGGCTACACCTTC.

This clone was seen just once. CDR3 sequence: CASSLGGSGGQRTQYF. CDR3 DNA: TGTGCCAGCAGCTTAGGGGGTAGCGGGGGGCAGAGAACCCAGTACTTC. The chain uses TRBV7-2 and TRBJ2-5, with 10 positions matching TRBD2. CDR1 SGHTA and CDR2 FQGNSA come from the germline V gene. The V segment lost 1 base and the J segment 8 bases; nucleotides outside the gene matches: 10. The CDR3 has 16 amino acids. Combining the CDR3 with reference TRBV7-2 and TRBJ2-5 gives the whole variable domain GAGVSQSPSNKVTEKGKDVELRCDPISGHTALYWYRQSLGQGLEFLIYFQGNSAPDKSGLPSDRFSAERTGGSVSTLTIQRTQQEDSAVYLCASSLGGSGGQRTQYFGPGTRLLVL.

The CDR3 bases are TGTGCCATCAGTGAGAGGGGCGGTTTAGGTTTCTCCTCTGGAAACACCATATATTTT. Its protein is CAISERGGLGFSSGNTIYF. This sequence joins TRBV10-3 and TRBJ1-3, with D perhaps TRBD1 (5 bases). Per germline, CDR1 ENHRY and CDR2 SYGVKD. CDR3 size: 19 residues. V was pared by 2 bases and J by 0 bases, with 20 bases between.

The rearrangement links TRBV19 to TRBJ1-1; D possibly corresponds to TRBD1 (5 bases). The germline CDR1 and CDR2 sequences are LNHDA and SQIVND (reference sequence). The CDR3 is made up of 13 amino acids. V was trimmed by 6 bases and J by 5 bases, leaving 13 bases between them. CDR3 nucleotide sequence: TGTGCCAGTAGCCAAGGGGTTGGAACTGAAGCTTTCTTT. It codes for CASSQGVGTEAFF.

The V and J genes are TRBV20-1 and TRBJ1-2, with D possibly TRBD1 on 5 matching bases. The length of the CDR3 is 11 residues. Germline loops: CDR1 DFQATT, CDR2 SNEGSKA (reference sequence). Trimming cost V 8 bases and J 5 bases, with 12 bases left between them. CDR3 sequence reads: CSPRAPYGYTF. The CDR3 DNA reads as TGCAGTCCCAGGGCTCCTTATGGCTACACCTTC.

V gene TRBV2 combines with J gene TRBJ2-4; unclear D gene. The V gene's germline CDR1 is SNHLY and CDR2 FYNNEI. Trimming took off 0 bases at V and 6 bases at J, with 9 bases between the two ends. The CDR3 extends over 14 amino acids. CDR3 sequence (DNA): TGTGCCAGCAGTGAAGCGCTTAGCATAAACATTCAGTACTTC. Encoded protein: CASSEALSINIQYF.

A single count supports this clone. The genes are TRBV18 and TRBJ1-4; D gene uncertain. The CDR3 length is 15 residues. Trimming took 4 bases from V and 0 from J, leaving 9 bases between them. Germline loops: CDR1 KGHSH, CDR2 LQKENI. Here the CDR3 reads CASSRAGATNEKLFF. The CDR3 DNA reads TGTGCCAGCTCACGCGCGGGAGCAACTAATGAAAAACTGTTTTTT.

The rearrangement uses TRBV18 and TRBJ1-6, with D possibly TRBD1 on 6 matching bases. V lost 2 bases, J lost 10 bases, and 15 bases lay in between. Germline CDR1 and CDR2: KGHSH and LQKENI. The CDR3 is 15 amino acids. CDR3 DNA sequence: TGTGCCAGCTCACCAACTAGACAGGCCACCTCACCCCTCCACTTT. It codes for CASSPTRQATSPLHF.

V is TRBV24-1 and J is TRBJ2-7; 7 bases align to TRBD1. CDR1 is KGHDR and CDR2 is SFDVKD in the germline V gene. The CDR3 totals 15 residues. After removal of 6 bases from V and 2 bases from J, the junction contained 9 bases not matched to a gene. The CDR3 bases are TGTGCCACCAGTTCAAACCGGGACAGAACCTACGAGCAGTACTTC. This gives the protein CATSSNRDRTYEQYF.

The chain links TRBV2 to TRBJ1-3; D is unclear. The CDR3 consists of 15 residues. V was pared by 5 bases and J by 4 bases, with 15 bases between. Germline V CDR1 and CDR2: SNHLY, FYNNEI. In nucleotides, the CDR3 is TGTGCCAGCAGTCTGAGCTCTATCCGGGGAAACACCATATATTTT. Amino acid sequence: CASSLSSIRGNTIYF.

The chain couples TRBV19 to TRBJ1-1; D gene unclear. Trimming removed 7 bases from V and 7 bases from J, with 16 bases in between. The V gene's germline CDR1 is LNHDA and CDR2 SQIVND (reference sequence). The CDR3 is 13 residues long. The CDR3 bases are TGTGCCAGTATCTATCCGGAGCGGGATGAAGCTTTCTTT. Translated: CASIYPERDEAFF.

The chain employs TRBV5-6 and TRBJ1-5; D is ambiguous. Trimming took 0 bases from V and 9 from J, leaving 10 bases between them. The CDR3 has 13 amino acids. Germline V gene lookup returns CDR1 SGHDT and CDR2 YYEEEE. This CDR3 reads CASSLATTTPQHF. The CDR3 nucleotides are TGTGCCAGCAGCTTGGCTACTACGACGCCCCAGCATTTT.

This rearrangement joins TRBV6-5 to TRBJ1-4; 8 bases line up with TRBD1. The trim removed 0 bases at V and 5 bases at J, leaving 2 bases unmatched. The CDR3 runs to 15 residues. Germline CDR1 MNHEY, CDR2 SVGAGI. CDR3 DNA: TGTGCCAGCAGTTACTCGTACAGGGGGAATGAAAAACTGTTTTTT. Translating gives CASSYSYRGNEKLFF.

This chain connects TRBV6-5 to TRBJ2-7; TRBD2 matches at 9 bases. CDR3 size: 15 residues. With V trimmed by 5 bases and J by 7 bases, 12 bases remained unmatched. Germline V lookup: CDR1 MNHEY, CDR2 SVGAGI. The CDR3 DNA sequence: TGTGCCAGCAGTCCGAGCGGGGGGACGGCTAGGGAGCAGTACTTC. This encodes CASSPSGGTAREQYF.

V gene TRBV28 combines with J gene TRBJ1-2, with 7 bases lining up with TRBD1. CDR3 length: 14 residues. Per germline, CDR1 MDHEN and CDR2 SYDVKM. V dropped 6 bases and J dropped 0; count of bases not matched to a gene: 4. The CDR3 region has the DNA TGTGCCAGCAGACCGACAGGGACTAACTATGGCTACACCTTC. Translated, it gives CASRPTGTNYGYTF.

The chain combines TRBV3-1 (or the pseudogene TRBV3-2) with TRBJ2-5; no clear D gene. Germline CDR1 and CDR2: LGHDT and YNNKEL (reference sequence). This CDR3 region has 12 residues. The germline V and J ends were trimmed by 0 bases and 5 bases, with 4 bases remaining between them. Written as DNA, the CDR3 is TGTGCCAGCAGCCAAGACCGTGAGACCCAGTACTTC. Protein product: CASSQDRETQYF.

The V and J genes are TRBV18 and TRBJ1-2; tentatively, D is TRBD1 (6 bases). Germline V gene sequence: CDR1 KGHSH, CDR2 LQKENI. This CDR3 is built from 15 residues. Deletions cut 1 base from V and 8 bases from J, with 17 bases between. This CDR3 is CASSPLDQGLGGYTF. The CDR3 nucleotides read TGTGCCAGCTCACCACTCGATCAGGGGCTTGGAGGCTACACCTTC.

This clone has a single count. The V gene is TRBV5-1, the J gene TRBJ2-1; maybe TRBD2 (6 bases). Germline CDR1 reads SGHRS; CDR2 reads YFSETQ. This CDR3 region has 15 residues. The V end lost 1 base, the J end lost 7 bases, and 15 bases lay between the germline ends. This chain's CDR3 is CASSLSTGEMNEQFF. DNA for the CDR3: TGCGCCAGCAGCTTGTCAACGGGGGAGATGAATGAGCAGTTCTTC.

The DNA for the CDR3 is TGCGCCAGCAGCTCGCCGGGGATATCGGGGTCCTACGAGCAGTACTTC. Amino acid sequence: CASSSPGISGSYEQYF. The chain employs TRBV5-1 and TRBJ2-7; TRBD2 might be the D (5 bases). Germline loops: CDR1 SGHRS, CDR2 YFSETQ. The CDR3 length is 16 residues. Trimming removed 3 bases at V and 1 base at J, with 17 bases between.

This chain connects TRBV11-3 to TRBJ2-6, with D perhaps TRBD2 (6 bases). This CDR3 has 15 residues. Looked up from germline, CDR1 is SGHNT and CDR2 is YENEEA. Between the trimmed V and J ends, which lost 3 bases and 2 bases, there was a span of 8 bases. In DNA form, the CDR3 reads TGTGCCAGCAGCTTGGCGGGGACTGGGGCCAACGTCCTGACTTTC. Translating it yields CASSLAGTGANVLTF.

Comments on this clone: Different DNA sequences within this sample yield the same CDR3. The J gene is TRBJ2-5, the V gene TRBV7-6; TRBD2 matches at 7 bases. Per the germline V gene, CDR1 is SGHVS and CDR2 is FNYEAQ. The CDR3 has 15 residues. V lost 3 bases and J lost 0; bases outside the gene matches: 4. The CDR3 loop reads CASSFTRGNQETQYF. CDR3 DNA sequence: TGTGCCAGCAGCTTTACGCGGGGGAACCAAGAGACCCAGTACTTC.

This clone was counted once. This rearrangement joins TRBV19 to TRBJ2-1, with 9 positions matching TRBD2. Germline lookup yields CDR1 LNHDA and CDR2 SQIVND (reference sequence). The CDR3 covers 15 residues. Trimming cost V 7 bases and J 0 bases; bases outside gene matches: 4. DNA of the CDR3: TGTGCCAGTACCTTAGCGGGGGACTCCTACAATGAGCAGTTCTTC. Translation: CASTLAGDSYNEQFF.

This chain joins TRBV10-3 and TRBJ2-7; tentatively, D is TRBD2 (7 bases). V was cut by 2 bases and J by 1 base, with 15 bases left in between. The CDR3 extends over 16 amino acids. The germline CDR1 and CDR2 sequences are ENHRY and SYGVKD. This CDR3 is CAISEGGVTGSYEQYF. The CDR3 DNA reads as TGTGCCATCAGTGAGGGGGGGGTGACAGGATCCTACGAGCAGTACTTC.

A single count supports this clone. The chain joins TRBV9 to TRBJ2-1; 9 bases map to TRBD1. This CDR3 is built from 19 residues. Germline V gene sequence: CDR1 SGDLS, CDR2 YYNGEE. V shed 0 bases, J shed 9 bases, and the junction held 19 bases outside the gene matches. The CDR3 sequence is CASSVAFGGQGRVLFEQFF. The DNA for the CDR3 is TGTGCCAGCAGCGTAGCTTTTGGGGGACAGGGTCGGGTCCTCTTTGAGCAGTTCTTC.

This clone was counted only a few times. V is TRBV29-1 and J is TRBJ2-4; possibly TRBD1 for D (6 bases). Between the trimmed V and J ends, which lost 6 bases and 2 bases, there was a span of 11 bases. Per germline, CDR1 SQVTM and CDR2 ANQGSEA. CDR3 length: 13 amino acids. CDR3 in amino acids: CSVSRDTKNIQYF. CDR3 coding DNA: TGCAGCGTCTCCCGGGACACCAAAAACATTCAGTACTTC.